The rows below give T cell receptor beta chains drawn from one sample of a study of Graves' ophthalmopathy and Graves' hyperthyroidism. MiXCR, applied by TCRdb to the multiplex PCR reads, yields one record per CDR3 protein. The sample lists approximately 640,000 distinct CDR3 sequences, roughly 39% seen once, with more than 2.5% in the top ten. Material for sequencing was peripheral blood. The receptor set was obtained from an adult man with Graves' ophthalmopathy. The CDR3 runs from the conserved cysteine through the conserved F or W. The D gene is left open where the match is weak. Clone size is given for some rows only: seen once, a few or many times, or a class if the clone is expanded.

>TRBJ1-1|.|TRBV11-2|few
CASSARGSWNTEAFF
TGTGCCAGCAGCGCGAGAGGGTCGTGGAACACTGAAGCTTTCTTT
>TRBJ2-6|.|TRBV19|many
CASSTRDASGANVLTF
TGTGCCAGTAGTACCCGGGACGCCTCTGGGGCCAACGTCCTGACTTTC
>TRBJ2-7|.|TRBV5-1|many
CASGKGLSDYEQYF
TGCGCCAGCGGCAAGGGACTTTCGGACTACGAGCAGTACTTC
>TRBJ1-5|.|TRBV10-3|.
CASSYPKGRGLLSNQPQHF
TGTGCCAGCAGTTACCCCAAGGGCAGGGGACTTCTTAGCAATCAGCCCCAGCATTTT
>TRBJ2-2|.|TRBV12-3/TRBV12-4|many
CASSLTRGELFF
TGTGCCAGCAGTCTGACTAGAGGGGAGCTGTTTTTT
>TRBJ2-2|.|TRBV10-3|.
CASCRAKDNGWTGEPFF
TGTGCCAGCTGTAGGGCGAAGGACAACGGTTGGACCGGGGAGCCGTTTTTT
>TRBJ1-5|.|TRBV15|.
CTTDSLYSNQPQHF
TGTACCACCGACAGCCTCTATAGCAATCAGCCCCAGCATTTT
>TRBJ1-3|.|TRBV7-8|many
CASSLALSGNTIYF
TGTGCCAGCAGCCTGGCGCTCTCTGGAAACACCATATATTTT
>TRBJ2-7|TRBD1|TRBV20-1|many
CSAWDRPPEQYF
TGCAGTGCTTGGGACAGGCCCCCGGAGCAGTACTTC
>TRBJ2-5|.|TRBV7-2|.
CASSPGWGETQYF
TGTGCCAGCTCCCCAGGGTGGGGAGAGACCCAGTACTTC
>TRBJ1-2|.|TRBV5-1|many
CASSLDATAYGYTF
TGCGCCAGCAGCTTGGATGCAACGGCCTATGGCTACACCTTC
>TRBJ1-1|.|TRBV29-1|.
CSVEWGDTEAFF
TGCAGCGTTGAGTGGGGGGACACTGAAGCTTTCTTT
>TRBJ1-2|.|TRBV4-1|.
CASSRVASRQALYYGYTF
TGCGCCAGCAGCCGTGTCGCCTCGAGACAGGCCCTCTACTATGGCTACACCTTC
>TRBJ1-1|.|TRBV7-3|.
CASSQKPNTEAFF
TGTGCCAGCAGCCAAAAACCGAACACTGAAGCTTTCTTT
>TRBJ1-6|TRBD1|TRBV19|.
CAWRSGGRSPLHF
TGTGCCTGGAGGTCAGGGGGCCGTTCACCCCTCCACTTT
>TRBJ1-5|.|TRBV10-3|.
CAISELNSNRPQHF
TGTGCCATCAGTGAGTTGAATAGCAATCGGCCCCAACATTTT
>TRBJ1-5|.|TRBV6-5|.
CASSSNGQGYQPQHF
TGTGCCAGCAGTTCCAATGGGCAGGGGTATCAGCCCCAGCATTTT
>TRBJ2-7|.|TRBV10-2|many
CASSELTPYEQYF
TGCGCCAGCAGTGAGTTGACCCCCTACGAGCAGTACTTC
>TRBJ2-2|.|TRBV7-3|many
CASSPQLNTGELFF
TGTGCCAGCAGCCCACAGCTGAACACCGGGGAGCTGTTTTTT
>TRBJ2-5|.|TRBV29-1|.
CSGTGETQYF
TGCAGCGGGACCGGGGAGACCCAGTACTTC
>TRBJ1-1|.|TRBV2|few
CATEPSTEAFF
TGTGCCACCGAGCCGTCCACTGAAGCTTTCTTT
>TRBJ2-2|.|TRBV4-3|few
CASSQVGLTGELFF
TGCGCCAGCAGCCAAGTAGGGTTAACAGGGGAGCTGTTTTTT
>TRBJ2-5|TRBD1|TRBV4-3|.
CASSQRYDRAEAQYF
TGCGCCAGCAGCCAAAGGTACGACAGGGCAGAGGCCCAGTACTTC
>TRBJ2-5|.|TRBV4-1|.
CASSPVFQTETQYF
TGCGCCAGCAGCCCAGTCTTCCAGACAGAGACCCAGTACTTC
>TRBJ2-5|.|TRBV12-3/TRBV12-4|many
CATSRTAQETQYF
TGTGCCACCTCCCGGACAGCTCAAGAGACCCAGTACTTC
>TRBJ2-5|TRBD2|TRBV15|.
CATSPRTSGKETQYF
TGTGCCACCAGCCCTCGGACTAGCGGGAAAGAGACCCAGTACTTC
>TRBJ1-1|.|TRBV7-2|few
CASSRLQRNTEAFF
TGTGCCAGCAGCCGCTTACAGAGGAACACTGAAGCTTTCTTT
>TRBJ2-1|TRBD2|TRBV7-8|once
CASRRAGGTNEQFF
TGTGCCAGCAGGCGAGCGGGGGGGACCAATGAGCAGTTCTTC
>TRBJ2-3|.|TRBV7-9|few
CASSPTSTDTQYF
TGTGCTAGCAGCCCCACCAGCACAGATACGCAGTATTTT
>TRBJ1-4|.|TRBV13|many
CASSYTGTTNEKLFF
TGTGCCAGCAGCTATACCGGGACGACTAATGAAAAACTGTTTTTT
>TRBJ2-2|.|TRBV5-6|few
CASSPQAVDTGELFF
TGTGCCAGCAGCCCCCAAGCGGTCGATACCGGGGAGCTGTTTTTT
>TRBJ2-6|TRBD1|TRBV11-2|.
CASSSGTGVNVLTF
TGTGCCAGCAGCTCCGGGACAGGGGTCAACGTCCTGACTTTC
>TRBJ2-5|.|TRBV29-1|.
CSVVRDALKETQYF
TGCAGCGTTGTAAGGGACGCACTCAAAGAGACCCAGTACTTC
>TRBJ2-7|TRBD1|TRBV7-9|.
CASKQQGPYF
TGCGCCAGCAAACAACAGGGGCCGTACTTC
>TRBJ1-2|.|TRBV4-2|many
CASSQDIEGHYGYTF
TGTGCCAGCAGCCAAGATATCGAGGGTCACTATGGCTACACCTTC
>TRBJ1-1|.|TRBV4-2|few
CASSQGSPQQAEAFF
TGTGCCAGCAGCCAAGGATCTCCCCAACAGGCTGAAGCTTTCTTT
>TRBJ1-2|TRBD1|TRBV20-1|many
CSARETGGSGGYTF
TGCAGTGCTAGAGAGACAGGGGGAAGTGGTGGCTACACCTTC
>TRBJ1-6|.|TRBV25-1|.
CASSDTAFGSPLHF
TGTGCCAGCAGCGACACAGCTTTCGGCTCACCCCTCCACTTT
>TRBJ1-3|.|TRBV19|.
CASSMGEDSSGNTIYF
TGTGCCAGTAGTATGGGAGAGGACAGCTCTGGAAACACCATATATTTT
>TRBJ2-7|.|TRBV15|.
CATSRDRGGSSYEQYF
TGTGCCACCAGCAGAGATAGGGGGGGAAGCTCCTACGAGCAGTACTTC
>TRBJ1-5|.|TRBV9|.
CASSYNRAGQPQHF
TGTGCCAGCAGTTACAACAGGGCTGGACAGCCCCAGCATTTT
>TRBJ2-7|.|TRBV4-2|.
CASSQAKGTAYEQYF
TGTGCCAGCAGCCAAGCTAAGGGGACCGCCTACGAGCAGTACTTC
>TRBJ2-7|TRBD1|TRBV25-1|many
CASSEWGTVEAYEQYF
TGTGCCAGCAGTGAATGGGGGACAGTGGAGGCCTACGAGCAGTACTTC
>TRBJ1-2|TRBD1|TRBV5-1|.
CASSAGGTGGRLGYGYTF
TGCGCCAGCAGTGCCGGTGGGACAGGGGGAAGGCTCGGCTATGGCTACACCTTC
>TRBJ2-7|.|TRBV5-6|.
CASSLRSGVEQYF
TGTGCCAGCAGCTTACGTTCGGGAGTCGAGCAGTACTTC
>TRBJ2-5|.|TRBV20-1|once
CSARPVPQETQYF
TGCAGTGCTAGACCTGTCCCCCAAGAGACCCAGTACTTC